This TCR beta chain comes out of a study of T cell repertoires in cytomegalovirus infection. Background on the study: Indications came from public TCR beta signatures; they pointed to CMV infection and to a matching HLA type.

The CDR3 runs 15 residues. The germline V gene has CDR1 SNHLY and CDR2 FYNNEI. The V and J ends lost 6 bases and 8 bases, in that order; junction bases with no gene match: 11. General study findings and limits: Carriers of CMV and the relevant HLA type were discriminated by public TCR beta frequency. CMV-specific TCR beta clonotypes restricted by HLA-C dominated the ex vivo response.

TCRdb re-called the reads through MiXCR, storing one row per CDR3 protein. In the table there are about 830,000 distinct CDR3 sequences, approximately 32% of which are singletons. About this clonotype itself: The antigen is not known.

The V and J genes are TRBV2 and TRBJ2-1, with TRBD1 matching over 9 bases. The TCR was taken from a human donor in good health (CMV status not recorded). Some clones in this sample may be carry-over from other donors' samples. The sample was cultured CD8+ T cells from PBMCs, taken from culture after CMV antigen stimulation. The DNA for the CDR3 is TGTGCCAGCAGCGCCGGGACAGGGCCTGTCCATGAGCAGTTCTTC. Translation: CASSAGTGPVHEQFF.